This TCR beta chain originates from a study of blood T cell repertoires in COVID-19. Study context: The samples span acute and convalescent COVID-19 from the United States, Italy and Spain.

How the authors handled the data: From reference gene primer amplification, estimates of nucleated cell counts were derived. TCRdb's table, derived via immunoSEQ multiplex PCR, lists solely in-frame clones and lacks some. The DNA was the basis for D and trimming; V, J and clone size are from that table. Altogether about 300,000 clones are present, 75% to 90% being singletons, with the ten largest covering approximately 5%. Germline lookup yields CDR1 MGHRA and CDR2 YSYEKL. The V and J ends lost 3 bases and 2 bases respectively, with 14 bases between them. There are 16 residues in the CDR3. Material: PBMCs or T cells enriched from blood (not recorded which). The chain combines TRBV4-1 with TRBJ1-5; D may be TRBD1 (6 bases). The TCR comes from a man between 60 and 75 years old who had recovered from COVID-19. The CDR3 spells CASSQAVGAGNQPQHF. DNA for the CDR3: TGCGCCAGCAGCCAGGCCGTGGGGGCCGGCAATCAGCCCCAGCATTTT.